This record concerns one TCR beta chain sequence. The antigen is undetermined. This entry comes from a study of OX40 agonist ivuxolimab in advanced cancers. Study-wide context: Every patient in dose escalation had hepatocellular carcinoma, melanoma, renal cell or head and neck cancer. General study points: CD4+ and CD8+ blood T cells expanded clonally by week 6 at 0.1 to 3.0 mg/kg. Researchers did not establish what antigens the expanded peripheral T cells target. Some patients without response likewise showed low normalized clonal expansion.

Sequencing was performed with immunoSEQ multiplex PCR; in TCRdb, only in-frame clones are kept and a portion is missing. This table has roughly 30,000 clones, 90% appearing once. The CDR3 covers 13 residues. CDR1 is SGHTA and CDR2 is FQGNSA in the germline V gene. V lost 4 bases to trimming and J lost 2 bases, with 8 bases between them. Sequencing was performed on CD4+ or CD8+ T cells sorted from blood, taken in a trial of the OX40 agonist ivuxolimab. This TCR came from an adult with an advanced solid tumor such as melanoma, head and neck, liver or kidney cancer. The chain has TRBV7-2 and TRBJ2-5; D call uncertain. The DNA of the CDR3 is TGTGCCAGCAGCTCCGTAGATCAAGAGACCCAGTACTTC. Translated: CASSSVDQETQYF.